These T cell receptor beta chains were read from a single sample in a study of Graves' ophthalmopathy and Graves' hyperthyroidism. From the multiplex PCR reads, TCRdb called clonotypes with MiXCR, one entry per CDR3 protein. The sample has 350,000 or so distinct CDR3 sequences; 17% are singletons. Sequencing used peripheral blood. The receptor source for this set is an adult man with Graves' ophthalmopathy. Each CDR3 is given with its conserved first and last residue. Fields, in order: V gene, J gene, D gene, clone size, CDR3 DNA, CDR3 protein. The D gene is left open where the match is weak. Only some rows state a clone size, as once, few, many or a class for expanded clones.

TRBV6-2/TRBV6-3	TRBJ2-7	TRBD1	many	TGTGCCAGCATGCGAGGACAGGGACCCTACGAGCAGTACTTC	CASMRGQGPYEQYF
TRBV6-5	TRBJ2-6	TRBD1	many	TGTGCCAGCAGTTCCGACAGGGGTCTAGAGGGGGCCAACGTCCTGACTTTC	CASSSDRGLEGANVLTF
TRBV5-1	TRBJ2-7	TRBD1	many	TGCGCCAGCAGCTTGGTAGGACAGGCCTACGAGCAGTACTTC	CASSLVGQAYEQYF
TRBV6-1	TRBJ1-5	NA	many	TGTGCCAGCAGTGAAGTGGGAGGCAGGCATTTT	CASSEVGGRHF
TRBV5-1	TRBJ2-7	TRBD2	many	TGCGCCAGCAGCCAACTAGCGGGAGGCCCATCCCTCGAGCAGTACTTC	CASSQLAGGPSLEQYF
TRBV5-1	TRBJ2-7	TRBD1	many	TGCGCCAGCAGCTTAGGGACAGGGTTTGACGAGCAGTACTTC	CASSLGTGFDEQYF
TRBV30	TRBJ2-7	NA	many	TGTGCCTGGAGTACACCCGCGGGGGCACTCCTTTACGAGCAGTACTTC	CAWSTPAGALLYEQYF
TRBV5-1	TRBJ2-5	TRBD1	NA	TGCGCCAGCAGCTCGGGACAGGGTTCCCAAGAGACCCAGTACTTC	CASSSGQGSQETQYF
TRBV9	TRBJ2-7	TRBD2	many	TGTGCCAGCAGCGTTGGTTCTTTTAGCGGGCCGAGCTCCTACGAGCAGTACTTC	CASSVGSFSGPSSYEQYF
TRBV30	TRBJ2-6	TRBD1	many	TGTGCCTGGAGTCGGGACAGCTCTGGGGCCAACGTCCTGACTTTC	CAWSRDSSGANVLTF
TRBV7-9	TRBJ2-7	NA	many	TGTGCCAGCGGGGTCTATGGGGGAAACTCCTACGAGCAGTACTTC	CASGVYGGNSYEQYF
TRBV7-9	TRBJ2-5	TRBD2	many	TGTGCCGGAGCGGGGGGCCTAGCAGAGACCCAGTACTTC	CAGAGGLAETQYF
TRBV28	TRBJ1-6	NA	NA	TGTGCCAGCACCCCCTCTTGGGACACAAATTCACCCCTCCACTTT	CASTPSWDTNSPLHF
TRBV19	TRBJ1-5	NA	many	TGTGCCAGTAGTATGGACACAGGTTGGGATCAGCCCCAGCATTTT	CASSMDTGWDQPQHF
TRBV6-4	TRBJ1-1	NA	once	TGTGCCAGCAGGGGCAGGCTCCCTGTGAACACTGAAGCTTTCTTT	CASRGRLPVNTEAFF
TRBV20-1	TRBJ2-7	NA	many	TGCAGTGCTCGAACTTCGACGGGTACCTACGAGCAGTACTTC	CSARTSTGTYEQYF
TRBV20-1	TRBJ2-5	TRBD2	many	TGCAGTGCTAGAGATCCTCGACTAGCGGGAGCCGAGACCCAGTACTTC	CSARDPRLAGAETQYF
TRBV19	TRBJ2-6	NA	many	TGTGCCAGTAGAGTCCGGGGCTCTGGGGCCAACGTCCTGACTTTC	CASRVRGSGANVLTF
TRBV6-1	TRBJ2-4	TRBD2	NA	TGTGCCAGCAGTGAAGGAAGGCTATTTAGCGGGAGAGGGGGTAACATTCAGTACTTC	CASSEGRLFSGRGGNIQYF
TRBV5-1	TRBJ2-5	TRBD2	many	TGCGCCAGCAGCTTGGTGGGTAGCGGGGGCAACCAAGAGACCCAGTACTTC	CASSLVGSGGNQETQYF
TRBV12-3/TRBV12-4	TRBJ1-3	NA	many	TGTGCCAGCAGTTTAGATGGAAATCACGGAAACACCATATATTTT	CASSLDGNHGNTIYF
TRBV5-1	TRBJ2-7	NA	many	TGCGCCAGCAGCATCGGACAGAAGTACGAGCAGTACTTC	CASSIGQKYEQYF
TRBV20-1	TRBJ2-3	TRBD2	many	TGCAGTGCTAGAGCGAGTGGGACTAGCGGGGATACGCAGTATTTT	CSARASGTSGDTQYF
TRBV11-2	TRBJ2-2	TRBD2	many	TGTGCCAGCAGCTCTCTCGATGGTCTAGCGGGCAACGGGGAGCTGTTTTTT	CASSSLDGLAGNGELFF
TRBV27	TRBJ2-7	TRBD1	many	TGTGCCAGCAGTTCCTTGACAGGGACCTACGAGCAGTACTTC	CASSSLTGTYEQYF
TRBV7-2	TRBJ1-6	NA	many	TGTGCCAGCCGGGCGGCGCACTTAGGTTCACCCCTCCACTTT	CASRAAHLGSPLHF
TRBV2	TRBJ2-3	TRBD2	many	TGTGCCAGCAGACCGACTAGCGGGAACCCTGATACGCAGTATTTT	CASRPTSGNPDTQYF
TRBV20-1	TRBJ1-2	TRBD1	NA	TGCAGTGCTCGGAGACCGGGACAGGGGGTGTCTGGCTACACCTTC	CSARRPGQGVSGYTF
TRBV29-1	TRBJ1-2	NA	many	TGCAGCGTTGATGGTCCGAAGACAGGCGCCTTGGGTGGCTACACCTTC	CSVDGPKTGALGGYTF
TRBV30	TRBJ2-7	NA	many	TGTGCCTGGAGTGGACAGGGAGGGGGTTACGAGCAGTACTTC	CAWSGQGGGYEQYF
TRBV12-3/TRBV12-4	TRBJ1-2	TRBD1	few	TGTGCCAGCAGGGGCGGGGGACAGAGTGGCTACACCTTC	CASRGGGQSGYTF
TRBV2	TRBJ2-2	TRBD1	many	TGTGCCAGCGTGGACAGGGGGCTAACCGGGGAGCTGTTTTTT	CASVDRGLTGELFF
TRBV6-5	TRBJ1-5	NA	many	TGTGCCAGCAGTTACTCGATGGATCAGCCCCAGCATTTT	CASSYSMDQPQHF
TRBV7-2	TRBJ2-2	NA	many	TGTGCCAGCAGCCCCTCGGGGGTATACACCGGGGAGCTGTTTTTT	CASSPSGVYTGELFF
TRBV6-1	TRBJ1-5	NA	NA	TGTGCCAGCAGTGAAAGGGTCAGGGAAAGGGGCCCCCAGCGTTTT	CASSERVRERGPQRF
TRBV27	TRBJ2-7	NA	NA	TGTGCCAGCAGCCAGGAGGGGGTCGGGTCCTACGAGCAGTACTTC	CASSQEGVGSYEQYF
TRBV29-1	TRBJ1-1	NA	many	TGCAGCGGAATGACAGGCCCGCACGAAGCTTTCTTT	CSGMTGPHEAFF
TRBV19	TRBJ2-7	TRBD1	many	TGTGCCAGTAGTATAGGTGGGACAGGGGTCTCCTACGAGCAGTACTTC	CASSIGGTGVSYEQYF